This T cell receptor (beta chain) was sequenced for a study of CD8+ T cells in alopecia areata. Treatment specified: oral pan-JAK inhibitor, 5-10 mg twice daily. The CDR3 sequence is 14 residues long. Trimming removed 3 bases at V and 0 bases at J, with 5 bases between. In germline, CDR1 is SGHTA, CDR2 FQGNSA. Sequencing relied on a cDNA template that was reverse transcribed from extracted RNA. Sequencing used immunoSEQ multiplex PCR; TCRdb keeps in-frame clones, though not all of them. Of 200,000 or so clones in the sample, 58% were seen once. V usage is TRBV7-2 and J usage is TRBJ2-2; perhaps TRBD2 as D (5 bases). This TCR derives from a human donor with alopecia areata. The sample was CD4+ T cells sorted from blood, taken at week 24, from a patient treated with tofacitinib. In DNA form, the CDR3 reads TGTGCCAGCAGCTTCGGGACGAACACCGGGGAGCTGTTTTTT. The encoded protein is CASSFGTNTGELFF.